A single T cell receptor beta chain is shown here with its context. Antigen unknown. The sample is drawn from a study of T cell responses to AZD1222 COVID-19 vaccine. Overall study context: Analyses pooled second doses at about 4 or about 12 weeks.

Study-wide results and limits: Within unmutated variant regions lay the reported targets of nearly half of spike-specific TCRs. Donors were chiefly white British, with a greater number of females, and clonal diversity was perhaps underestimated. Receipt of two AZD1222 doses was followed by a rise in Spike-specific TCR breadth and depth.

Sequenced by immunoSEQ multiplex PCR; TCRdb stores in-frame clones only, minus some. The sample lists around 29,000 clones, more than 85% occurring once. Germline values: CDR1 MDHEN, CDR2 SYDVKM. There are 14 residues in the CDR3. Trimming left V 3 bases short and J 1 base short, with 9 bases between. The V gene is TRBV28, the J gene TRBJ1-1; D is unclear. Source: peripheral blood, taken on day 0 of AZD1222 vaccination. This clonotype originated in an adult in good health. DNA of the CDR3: TGTGCCAGCAGTTTCGGTGGGGAGAACACTGAAGCTTTCTTT. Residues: CASSFGGENTEAFF.